The source of this T cell receptor (beta chain) is a study of regulatory T cells in long-lasting Graves disease. Time point described: newly diagnosed GD, antithyroid drugs for less than 3 months. Extracted RNA from PBMCs served as the source of the TCR library. Points from the study as a whole: Whereas about a thousand public clonotypes were shared by new patients, persistent patients shared more, at some 2,500.

In building TCR beta libraries, iRepertoire HTBI primers were used together with Arm-PCR of CDR3 regions. TCRdb reprocessed the multiplex PCR reads via MiXCR and lists one record per CDR3 protein. In the table there are hundreds of thousands of distinct CDR3 sequences, roughly 14% of which are singletons. This clonotype was counted at least ten times. What it binds is not known. These records were also assigned to another study, of T cells in Graves' hyperthyroidism and ophthalmopathy. Per that study: It was uncontrolled infection, other autoimmune disease, pregnancy or lactation that excluded patients. The TCR CDR3 first-round RT-PCR relied on the HTBI primer set. Model-based prediction identified ophthalmopathy a median about 6.8 months prior to its onset.

The origin of this receptor is a man younger than 45 with Graves disease. The material sequenced was peripheral blood mononuclear cells (PBMCs), taken at new diagnosis, from a patient treated with antithyroid drugs.

The CDR3 region is CASSFVSDMDSPLHF. DNA of the CDR3: TGTGCCAGTAGTTTCGTCTCGGACATGGATTCACCCCTCCACTTT. The V and J genes are TRBV19 and TRBJ1-6; a weak D match, TRBD1 (5 bases). The germline V and J ends were trimmed by 5 bases and 8 bases, with 16 bases remaining between them. Germline V gives CDR1 LNHDA, CDR2 SQIVND (reference sequence). This CDR3 contains 15 residues. Full variable domain (outside the CDR3, taken from reference TRBV19 and TRBJ1-6): DGGITQSPKYLFRKEGQNVTLSCEQNLNHDAMYWYRQDPGQGLRLIYYSQIVNDFQKGDIAEGYSVSREKKESFPLTVTSAQKNPTAFYLCASSFVSDMDSPLHFGNGTRLTVT.